The next 30 T cell receptor beta chains were all read from a single sample in a study of T cell responses to AZD1222 COVID-19 vaccine. The repertoire was sequenced with immunoSEQ multiplex PCR; TCRdb's copy has only in-frame clones and lacks some. Here the sample spans about 180,000 clones, around 89% being singletons. Sequenced here: peripheral blood, sampled 28 days after the second AZD1222 dose. These receptors originate from an adult who received the AZD1222 COVID-19 vaccine.

The rearrangement uses TRBV29-1 and TRBJ2-1, with 10 bases matching TRBD2. CDR3 length: 15 amino acids. J lost 2 bases, V lost 3 bases, and 4 bases had no gene match. Germline V CDR1 and CDR2: SQVTM, ANQGSEA. The CDR3 region is CSVEESGRAYNEQFF. In DNA form, the CDR3 reads TGCAGCGTTGAGGAGAGCGGGAGGGCCTACAATGAGCAGTTCTTC.

The rearrangement uses TRBV5-6 and TRBJ2-7; D is possibly TRBD1 or TRBD2 (5 bases each). V lost 4 bases and J lost 5, with 16 bases in between. Germline V gene lookup returns CDR1 SGHDT and CDR2 YYEEEE. The CDR3 totals 14 residues. The CDR3 bases are TGTGCCAGCAGCAGACCGGGGCGGGCTCACGAGCAGTACTTC. Protein: CASSRPGRAHEQYF.

The rearrangement joins TRBV5-4 to TRBJ2-3; 10 bases are shared with TRBD2. V shed 1 base, J shed 0 bases, and the junction held 2 bases outside the gene matches. The germline CDR1 and CDR2 sequences are SGHNT and YYREEE (reference sequence). There are 16 residues in the CDR3. The CDR3 here is CASSLRLAGSTDTQYF. CDR3 sequence (DNA): TGTGCCAGCAGCTTGAGACTAGCGGGTAGCACAGATACGCAGTATTTT.

For the CDR3, the DNA is TGTGCCAGTAGTATTCGGCCTAGCGGGATGGGAGGCACAGATACGCAGTATTTT. It specifies CASSIRPSGMGGTDTQYF. The chain links TRBV19 to TRBJ2-3; 9 nucleotides line up with TRBD2. CDR3 length equals 18 residues. V lost 3 bases to trimming and J lost 1 base; unmatched junction nucleotides: 11. Germline values: CDR1 LNHDA, CDR2 SQIVND (reference sequence).

The CDR3 coding sequence is TGTGCCAGCAGCGTAGTTGCTAGCGGGAGACACAATGAGCAGTTCTTC. Its translation is CASSVVASGRHNEQFF. This chain uses TRBV9 with TRBJ2-1, with 10 bases aligning to TRBD2. Germline V gene data show CDR1 as SGDLS and CDR2 as YYNGEE. The CDR3 covers 16 residues. V gave up 0 bases and J gave up 5 bases; unmatched junction bases: 5.

The chain links TRBV19 to TRBJ2-5; 10 bases map to TRBD1. After removal of 3 bases from V and 5 bases from J, the junction contained 3 bases not matched to a gene. In germline, CDR1 is LNHDA, CDR2 SQIVND (reference sequence). This CDR3 contains 14 residues. This CDR3 is CASSIWGQGETQYF. The CDR3 bases are TGTGCCAGTAGTATTTGGGGACAGGGGGAGACCCAGTACTTC.

This clone occurred once. This chain joins TRBV6-2 or TRBV6-3 and TRBJ2-1; TRBD2 agrees at 7 bases. Germline assignment: CDR1 MNHEY and CDR2 SVGEGT. V lost 0 bases to trimming and J lost 2 bases; unmatched junction nucleotides: 10. This CDR3 is built from 18 residues. CDR3 sequence: CASSYSPTGGSAYNEQFF. CDR3 sequence (DNA): TGTGCCAGCAGTTACTCCCCCACAGGCGGGAGTGCCTACAATGAGCAGTTCTTC.

The CDR3 nucleotides are TGTGCCAGCAGCACCGGACGGTGCTCCTACGAGCAGTACTTC. It yields the protein CASSTGRCSYEQYF. This rearrangement joins TRBV21-1 to TRBJ2-7. TRBV21-1 corresponds to a pseudogene. The CDR3 runs 14 residues.

V gene TRBV6-6 combines with J gene TRBJ1-6; no reliable D call. This CDR3 is 15 amino acids long. The germline V and J ends were trimmed by 7 bases and 8 bases, with 18 bases remaining between them. Per germline, CDR1 MNHNY and CDR2 SVGAGI (reference sequence). The CDR3 loop is CASNPRTGEYSPLHF. The CDR3 DNA sequence: TGTGCCAGCAACCCGAGGACGGGCGAGTATTCACCCCTCCACTTT.

The V and J genes are TRBV5-6 and TRBJ1-1; unclear D gene. V was clipped by 2 bases and J by 1 base, with 6 bases between them. This CDR3 has 13 amino acids. Germline lookup yields CDR1 SGHDT and CDR2 YYEEEE. The CDR3 sequence: CASSFSQNTEAFF. The DNA of the CDR3 is TGTGCCAGCAGCTTTTCCCAGAACACTGAAGCTTTCTTT. Full variable domain (outside the CDR3, taken from reference TRBV5-6 and TRBJ1-1): DAGVTQSPTHLIKTRGQQVTLRCSPKSGHDTVSWYQQALGQGPQFIFQYYEEEERQRGNFPDRFSGHQFPNYSSELNVNALLLGDSALYLCASSFSQNTEAFFGQGTRLTVV.

The chain combines TRBV5-1 with TRBJ2-2; 10 nucleotides line up with TRBD2. In germline, CDR1 is SGHRS, CDR2 YFSETQ. This CDR3 is built from 17 residues. With 7 bases clipped from V and 1 base from J, the junction kept 10 bases outside the gene matches. CDR3 coding DNA: TGCGCCAGCGGACTTACCGGGACTAGCGTGAACACCGGGGAGCTGTTTTTT. Protein product: CASGLTGTSVNTGELFF.

The chain employs TRBV28 and TRBJ1-1, with a tentative D call TRBD1 (5 bases). The germline CDR1 and CDR2 sequences are MDHEN and SYDVKM. Trimming removed 5 bases from V and 4 bases from J, with 17 bases in between. The CDR3 covers 15 residues. CDR3 region: CASSMGQGWGTEAFF. The CDR3 region has the DNA TGTGCCAGCAGTATGGGGCAGGGATGGGGCACTGAAGCTTTCTTT.

This chain links TRBV7-9 with TRBJ2-4, with 7 positions matching TRBD2. V trimming: 5 bases; J trimming: 6 bases; junction bases outside the gene matches: 10. Germline CDR1 and CDR2: SEHNR and FQNEAQ (reference sequence). The CDR3 has 15 residues. CDR3 sequence reads: CASSTTGTTTNIQYF. The CDR3 DNA sequence: TGTGCCAGCAGCACAACCGGGACTACCACAAACATTCAGTACTTC.

The chain is built from TRBV7-3 and TRBJ2-7, with TRBD1 matching 9 bases. Germline V CDR1 and CDR2: SGHTA, FQGTGA. V shed 5 bases, J shed 0 bases, and the junction held 5 bases outside the gene matches. The CDR3 is made up of 15 amino acids. The CDR3 loop reads CASSAQGAPSYEQYF. CDR3 bases: TGTGCCAGCAGCGCACAGGGGGCCCCCTCCTACGAGCAGTACTTC.

This chain uses TRBV19 with TRBJ2-3, with D possibly being TRBD1 (6 bases). This CDR3 contains 14 residues. Germline CDR1 is LNHDA and CDR2 is SQIVND (reference sequence). V lost 6 bases to trimming and J lost 3 bases, with 13 bases between them. CDR3: CASSKQGTTDTQYF. DNA for the CDR3: TGTGCCAGTAGCAAACAAGGGACAACAGATACGCAGTATTTT.

The chain is built from TRBV13 and TRBJ2-3, with D tentatively TRBD2 (6 bases). Germline V lookup: CDR1 PRHDT, CDR2 FYEKMQ (reference sequence). There are 15 residues in the CDR3. V gave up 0 bases and J gave up 5 bases, with 12 bases separating them. For the CDR3, the DNA is TGTGCCAGCAGCTTAGGTGGGGGGTATGGAGATACGCAGTATTTT. Translated: CASSLGGGYGDTQYF.

The chain carries TRBV7-8 and TRBJ2-7; no clear D gene. With 5 bases removed from V and 0 bases from J, the gap between germline ends came to 14 bases. CDR3 length equals 15 residues. Germline-derived CDR1 and CDR2 are SGHVS and FQNEAQ. This chain's CDR3 is CASSPSATVSYEQYF. In DNA form, the CDR3 reads TGTGCCAGCAGCCCCTCCGCCACGGTCTCCTACGAGCAGTACTTC.

V and J are TRBV3-1 (or the pseudogene TRBV3-2) and TRBJ2-1; D not certain. Germline assignment: CDR1 LGHDT and CDR2 YNNKEL (reference sequence). The CDR3 contains 11 residues. V was clipped by 10 bases and J by 8 bases, with 12 bases between them. CDR3 in amino acids: CATTARDEQFF. The CDR3 region has the DNA TGTGCCACCACAGCTCGGGATGAGCAGTTCTTC.

CDR3 residues: CSVGGREWSEQFF. The DNA for the CDR3 is TGCAGCGTTGGGGGGCGGGAGTGGTCTGAGCAGTTCTTC. V gene TRBV29-1 combines with J gene TRBJ2-1, with D possibly matching TRBD2 (7 bases). CDR1 SQVTM and CDR2 ANQGSEA come from the germline V gene. Trimming shortened V by 4 bases and J by 9 bases, and 16 bases separated the two germline ends. The CDR3 is made up of 13 amino acids.

The gene calls are TRBV11-3 and TRBJ1-2; 10 bases line up with TRBD1. With 5 bases clipped from V and 0 bases from J, the junction kept 15 bases outside the gene matches. Looked up from germline, CDR1 is SGHNT and CDR2 is YENEEA. The CDR3 totals 19 residues. The CDR3 sequence is CASSPRVPGQGRPNYGYTF. Written as DNA, the CDR3 is TGTGCCAGCAGCCCTAGAGTCCCGGGACAGGGGCGACCTAACTATGGCTACACCTTC. Full variable domain (outside the CDR3, taken from reference TRBV11-3 and TRBJ1-2): EAGVVQSPRYKIIEKKQPVAFWCNPISGHNTLYWYLQNLGQGPELLIRYENEEAVDDSQLPKDRFSAERLKGVDSTLKIQPAELGDSAVYLCASSPRVPGQGRPNYGYTFGSGTRLTVV.

The gene calls are TRBV9 and TRBJ2-6, with unresolved D. The CDR3 consists of 14 residues. Deletions cut 4 bases from V and 4 bases from J, with 9 bases between. The germline CDR1 and CDR2 sequences are SGDLS and YYNGEE. The CDR3 coding sequence is TGTGCCAGCAGCCCCGGTTCGGGGGCCAACGTCCTGACTTTC. Translating gives CASSPGSGANVLTF.

The chain carries TRBV28 and TRBJ2-7; TRBD1 or TRBD2 may be the D gene (5 bases each). The V end was cut by 7 bases, the J end by 5 bases, with 18 bases between. The CDR3 sequence is 14 residues long. The germline gives CDR1 MDHEN, CDR2 SYDVKM. CDR3 sequence: CASTVGPGRHEQYF. The DNA of the CDR3 is TGTGCCAGCACCGTGGGACCAGGGCGGCACGAGCAGTACTTC.

The chain couples TRBV4-1 to TRBJ2-7; D may be TRBD1 or TRBD2 (6 bases each). Trimming cost V 5 bases and J 3 bases, with 14 bases left between them. The CDR3 contains 14 residues. Germline-derived CDR1 and CDR2 are MGHRA and YSYEKL. The CDR3, as DNA: TGCGCCAGCAGCACGCAGAAGGGGGGCTACGAGCAGTACTTC. Translating it yields CASSTQKGGYEQYF.

The chain recombines TRBV5-1 with TRBJ2-7; weak D call: TRBD2 (6 bases). V lost 0 bases to trimming and J lost 0 bases, with 10 bases between them. The germline gives CDR1 SGHRS, CDR2 YFSETQ. The CDR3 covers 15 residues. The CDR3 sequence is CASSLVAGNSYEQYF. As DNA, the CDR3 is TGCGCCAGCAGCTTGGTCGCGGGGAACTCCTACGAGCAGTACTTC.

The chain links TRBV2 to TRBJ2-7, with D perhaps TRBD1 (5 bases). CDR3 size: 13 residues. The germline V gene encodes CDR1 SNHLY and CDR2 FYNNEI. V lost 9 bases and J 6 bases, leaving 18 bases between the germline ends. CDR3 amino acids: CARQFTTVSEQYF. The CDR3 nucleotides read TGTGCCAGACAATTTACGACAGTTTCCGAGCAGTACTTC.

This clone occurred a few times. The V and J genes are TRBV28 and TRBJ1-2; no firm D call. The CDR3 is 13 amino acids. Germline V gives CDR1 MDHEN, CDR2 SYDVKM. Trimming shortened V by 2 bases and J by 6 bases, and 10 bases separated the two germline ends. DNA for the CDR3: TGTGCCAGCAGTTTAAGGCCAGGACATGGCTACACCTTC. This encodes CASSLRPGHGYTF.

V gene TRBV24-1 combines with J gene TRBJ2-3, with D perhaps TRBD1 or TRBD2 (6 bases each). The germline CDR1 and CDR2 sequences are KGHDR and SFDVKD. The CDR3 totals 15 residues. V lost 1 base, J lost 1 base, and 8 bases lay in between. The CDR3 region is CATSDFGGGTDTQYF. CDR3 coding DNA: TGTGCCACCAGTGATTTCGGGGGCGGCACAGATACGCAGTATTTT.

This chain joins TRBV4-3 and TRBJ1-6; D ambiguous. Germline CDR1 LGHNA, CDR2 YSLEER. This CDR3 contains 15 residues. The V and J ends lost 0 bases and 5 bases respectively, with 8 bases between them. The CDR3 here is CASSQDNWNNSPLHF. The CDR3 DNA reads as TGCGCCAGCAGCCAAGATAACTGGAATAATTCACCCCTCCACTTT.

V and J are TRBV11-2 and TRBJ2-1, with TRBD2 matching 14 bases. Germline V lookup: CDR1 SGHAT, CDR2 FQNNGV. The CDR3 length is 18 residues. Trimming removed 0 bases from V and 4 bases from J; junction bases left unmatched: 5. In DNA form, the CDR3 reads TGTGCCAGCAGCTTAGATCAGACTAGCGGGAGGGTATACAATGAGCAGTTCTTC. This encodes CASSLDQTSGRVYNEQFF.

The gene calls are TRBV7-3 and TRBJ2-3, with 10 bases identical to TRBD2. This CDR3 is 18 amino acids long. V shed 1 base and J 3 bases; nucleotides not matched to a gene: 10. CDR1 is SGHTA and CDR2 is FQGTGA in the germline V gene. The CDR3 loop reads CASSLNRASGRSTDTQYF. The CDR3 DNA is TGTGCCAGCAGCTTAAATAGGGCTAGCGGGAGATCTACAGATACGCAGTATTTT. The full variable domain, completed using reference TRBV7-3 and TRBJ2-3, is GAGVSQTPSNKVTEKGKYVELRCDPISGHTALYWYRQSLGQGPEFLIYFQGTGAADDSGLPNDRFFAVRPEGSVSTLKIQRTERGDSAVYLCASSLNRASGRSTDTQYFGPGTRLTVL.